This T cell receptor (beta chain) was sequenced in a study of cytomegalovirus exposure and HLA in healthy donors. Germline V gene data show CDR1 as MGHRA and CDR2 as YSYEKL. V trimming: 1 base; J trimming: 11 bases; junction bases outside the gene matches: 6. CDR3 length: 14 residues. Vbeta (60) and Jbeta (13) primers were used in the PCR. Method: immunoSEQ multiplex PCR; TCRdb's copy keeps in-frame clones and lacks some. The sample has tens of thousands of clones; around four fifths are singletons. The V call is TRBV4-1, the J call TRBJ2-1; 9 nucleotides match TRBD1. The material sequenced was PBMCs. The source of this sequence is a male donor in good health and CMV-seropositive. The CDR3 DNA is TGCGCCAGCAGCCAAGGGACAGGGGTCCTAAAGCAGTTCTTC. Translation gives CASSQGTGVLKQFF.